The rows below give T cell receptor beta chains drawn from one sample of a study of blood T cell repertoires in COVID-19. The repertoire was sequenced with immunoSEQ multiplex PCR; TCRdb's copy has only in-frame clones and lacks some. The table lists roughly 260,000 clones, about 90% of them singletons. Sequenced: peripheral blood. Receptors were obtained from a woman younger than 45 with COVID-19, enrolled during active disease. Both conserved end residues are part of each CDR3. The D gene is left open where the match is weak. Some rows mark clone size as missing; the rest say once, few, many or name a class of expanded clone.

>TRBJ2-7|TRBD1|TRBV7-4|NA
CASSLFPPTGGSSYEQYF
TGTGCCAGCAGCTTGTTCCCCCCGACAGGGGGCAGCTCCTACGAGCAGTACTTC
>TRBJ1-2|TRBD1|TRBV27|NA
CASSFDRVSGYTF
TGTGCCAGCAGTTTTGACAGGGTTTCAGGCTACACCTTC
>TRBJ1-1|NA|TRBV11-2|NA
CASSAGRGTEAFF
TGTGCCAGCAGCGCGGGGAGGGGAACTGAAGCTTTCTTT
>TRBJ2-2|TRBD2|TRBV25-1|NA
CASSEFGGSHTGELFF
TGTGCCAGCAGTGAATTCGGCGGGAGTCACACCGGGGAGCTGTTTTTT
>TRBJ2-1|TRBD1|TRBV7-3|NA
CASSPTGGNEQFF
TGTGCCAGCAGCCCGACAGGGGGCAATGAGCAGTTCTTC
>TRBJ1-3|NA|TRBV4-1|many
CASSQDGRGGSGNTIYF
TGCGCCAGCAGCCAAGACGGTAGAGGGGGCTCTGGAAACACCATATATTTT
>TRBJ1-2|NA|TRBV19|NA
CASSIAPGSYGYTF
TGTGCCAGTAGTATAGCGCCAGGATCCTATGGCTACACCTTC
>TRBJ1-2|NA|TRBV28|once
CASITGEGVHGYTF
TGTGCCAGCATCACCGGGGAGGGGGTTCATGGCTACACCTTC
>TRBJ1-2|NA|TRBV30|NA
CASRDTINYGYTF
TGTGCCTCTCGGGACACAATAAACTATGGCTACACCTTC
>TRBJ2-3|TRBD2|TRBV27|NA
CASGRLTSGRSTDTQYF
TGTGCCAGCGGCCGCCTGACTAGCGGGAGAAGCACAGATACGCAGTATTTT
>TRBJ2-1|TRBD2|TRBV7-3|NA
CASSSVAGATSEQFF
TGTGCCAGCAGCTCAGTAGCGGGAGCAACATCTGAGCAGTTCTTC
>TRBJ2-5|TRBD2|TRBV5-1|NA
CASSLGLAGGPGETQYF
TGCGCCAGCAGCTTGGGACTAGCGGGAGGGCCGGGAGAGACCCAGTACTTC
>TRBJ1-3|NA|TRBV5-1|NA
CASREGQPYSGNTIYF
TGCGCCAGCAGAGAAGGACAGCCTTACTCTGGAAACACCATATATTTT
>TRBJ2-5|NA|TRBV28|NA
CAIGTQETQYF
TGTGCCATCGGGACACAAGAGACCCAGTACTTC
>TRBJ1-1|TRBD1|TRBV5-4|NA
CASSSPGQGKPEAFF
TGTGCCAGCAGCTCCCCGGGACAGGGGAAACCTGAAGCTTTCTTT
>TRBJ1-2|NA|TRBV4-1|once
CASSQGTGSYGYTF
TGCGCCAGCAGCCAGGGCACAGGGAGCTATGGCTACACCTTC
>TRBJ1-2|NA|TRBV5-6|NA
CASIGASRLVYGYTF
TGTGCCAGCATCGGGGCCTCGAGACTAGTCTATGGCTACACCTTC
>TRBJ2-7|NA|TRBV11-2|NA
CASSYSYEQYF
TGTGCCAGCAGCTACAGCTACGAGCAGTACTTC
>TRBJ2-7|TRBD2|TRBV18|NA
CASSPGTSGGEQYF
TGTGCCAGCTCACCCGGGACTAGCGGGGGCGAGCAGTACTTC
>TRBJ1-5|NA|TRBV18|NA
CASSPTARSNQPQHF
TGTGCCAGCTCACCAACAGCAAGGAGCAATCAGCCCCAGCATTTT
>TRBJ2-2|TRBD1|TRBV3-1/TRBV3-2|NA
CASSQVVPGQGNTGELFF
TGTGCCAGCAGCCAAGTTGTCCCGGGACAGGGGAACACCGGGGAGCTGTTTTTT
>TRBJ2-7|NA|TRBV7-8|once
CASSLGRFYEQYF
TGTGCCAGCAGCTTAGGGAGGTTCTACGAGCAGTACTTC
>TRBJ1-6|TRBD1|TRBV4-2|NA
CASSRDRGDSPLHF
TGTGCCAGCAGCCGTGACAGGGGTGATTCACCCCTCCACTTT
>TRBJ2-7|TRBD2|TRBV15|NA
CATSREALNSGNHEQYF
TGTGCCACCAGCAGAGAAGCCCTCAATAGCGGGAACCACGAGCAGTACTTC
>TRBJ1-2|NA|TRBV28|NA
CASSLPGGDGYTF
TGTGCCAGCAGTTTGCCCGGAGGGGATGGCTACACCTTC
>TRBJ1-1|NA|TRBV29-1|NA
CSVDPLNTEAFF
TGCAGCGTTGACCCTCTGAACACTGAAGCTTTCTTT
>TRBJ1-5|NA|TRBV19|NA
CASSSVAGARNQPQHF
TGTGCCAGTAGTTCGGTGGCAGGGGCTAGGAATCAGCCCCAGCATTTT
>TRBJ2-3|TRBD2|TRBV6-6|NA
CASSPPWREEDTQYF
TGTGCCAGCAGCCCCCCTTGGCGGGAGGAAGATACGCAGTATTTT
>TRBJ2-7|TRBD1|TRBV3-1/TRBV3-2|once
CASSQDVILRDSPYEQYF
TGTGCCAGCAGCCAAGATGTAATTTTGAGGGACAGCCCCTACGAGCAGTACTTC
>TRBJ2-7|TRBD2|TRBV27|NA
CASNSGRRNEQYF
TGTGCCAGCAATAGCGGGAGACGGAACGAGCAGTACTTC
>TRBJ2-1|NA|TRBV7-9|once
CASSPSSAFYNEQFF
TGTGCCAGCAGCCCTTCTAGCGCCTTCTACAATGAGCAGTTCTTC
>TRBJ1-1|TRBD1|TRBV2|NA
CASRPGQGGFTEAFF
TGTGCCAGCAGACCTGGACAGGGGGGCTTCACTGAAGCTTTCTTT
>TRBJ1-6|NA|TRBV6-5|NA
CASSYSKQGGSPLHF
TGTGCCAGCAGTTACTCGAAACAGGGCGGTTCACCCCTCCACTTT
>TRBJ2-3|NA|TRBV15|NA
CATSSEVSGGPTDTQYF
TGTGCCACCAGCAGCGAGGTTAGCGGAGGTCCCACAGATACGCAGTATTTT
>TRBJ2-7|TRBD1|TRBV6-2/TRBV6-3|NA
CASSYGTGALYEQYF
TGTGCCAGCAGTTACGGGACAGGAGCCCTCTACGAGCAGTACTTC
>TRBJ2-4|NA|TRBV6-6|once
CASSPAVVGGAKNIQYF
TGTGCCAGCAGTCCCGCGGTGGTGGGGGGAGCCAAAAACATTCAGTACTTC
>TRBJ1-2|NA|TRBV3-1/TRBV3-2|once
CASSPWSGRGGYGYTF
TGTGCCAGCAGCCCATGGTCTGGCAGGGGCGGCTATGGCTACACCTTC
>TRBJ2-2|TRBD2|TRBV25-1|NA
CASSESRSGRVRGELFF
TGTGCCAGCAGTGAGTCAAGGAGCGGGAGGGTTCGCGGGGAGCTGTTTTTT
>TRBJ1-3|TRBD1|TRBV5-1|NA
CASSFNSQGSSGNTIYF
TGCGCCAGCAGCTTCAACTCACAGGGGTCTTCTGGAAACACCATATATTTT
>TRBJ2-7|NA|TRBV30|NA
CAWGDKSFYEQYF
TGTGCCTGGGGAGACAAATCTTTCTACGAGCAGTACTTC
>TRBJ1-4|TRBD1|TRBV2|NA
CASRRGDSGTEKLFF
TGTGCCAGCAGGCGGGGGGACAGCGGGACCGAAAAACTGTTTTTT